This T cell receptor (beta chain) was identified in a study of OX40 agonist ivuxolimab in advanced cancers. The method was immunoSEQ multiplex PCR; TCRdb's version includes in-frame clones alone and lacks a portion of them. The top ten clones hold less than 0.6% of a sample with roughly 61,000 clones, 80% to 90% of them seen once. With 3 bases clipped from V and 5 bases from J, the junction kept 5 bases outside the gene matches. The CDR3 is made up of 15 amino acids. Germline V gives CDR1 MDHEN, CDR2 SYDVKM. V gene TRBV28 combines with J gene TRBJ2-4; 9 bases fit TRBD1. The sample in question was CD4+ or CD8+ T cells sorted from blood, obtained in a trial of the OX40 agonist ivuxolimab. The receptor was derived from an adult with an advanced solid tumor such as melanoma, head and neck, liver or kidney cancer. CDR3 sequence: CASSFTGTGQNIQYF. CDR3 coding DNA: TGTGCCAGCAGTTTTACAGGGACAGGGCAAAACATTCAGTACTTC.